Below, 31 T cell receptor beta chains from the same sample are listed, as sequenced in a study of blood T cell repertoires in COVID-19. Clones were read by immunoSEQ multiplex PCR, and TCRdb kept only the in-frame ones, dropping some. The repertoire holds 250,000 to 300,000 clones, with around 90% as singletons. Sequenced sample: peripheral blood. The source is a woman aged 45-60 years with COVID-19, enrolled during active disease.

The chain links TRBV19 to TRBJ2-2; 9 bases map to TRBD1. Trimming took 6 bases from V and 7 from J; bases not matched to a gene: 9. CDR1 LNHDA and CDR2 SQIVND come from the germline V gene (reference sequence). The CDR3 sequence is 15 residues long. CDR3 sequence reads: CASRRDREYGGELFF. The DNA of the CDR3 is TGTGCCAGTAGAAGGGACAGGGAATATGGCGGGGAGCTGTTTTTT.

This rearrangement joins TRBV6-5 to TRBJ2-7; D is possibly TRBD2 (6 bases). The CDR3 has 15 amino acids. CDR1 and CDR2 from the germline V gene are MNHEY and SVGAGI. Trimming cost V 6 bases and J 4 bases, with 19 bases left between them. The CDR3 sequence is CASSRGTKPSYEQYF. Written as DNA, the CDR3 is TGTGCCAGCAGCCGCGGGACCAAACCTTCTTACGAGCAGTACTTC.

This clone was observed a few times. This chain's CDR3 is CASSQEGRVATGEQYF. The CDR3 region has the DNA TGCGCCAGCAGCCAAGAGGGGAGGGTCGCGACGGGAGAGCAGTACTTC. This chain uses TRBV4-1 with TRBJ2-7; 7 bases line up with TRBD2. The CDR3 consists of 16 residues. Germline values: CDR1 MGHRA, CDR2 YSYEKL. The trim removed 0 bases at V and 7 bases at J, leaving 12 bases unmatched.

This chain links TRBV29-1 with TRBJ2-1; TRBD2 matches 8 bases. The CDR3 spans 10 residues. Looked up from germline, CDR1 is SQVTM and CDR2 is ANQGSEA. Trimming at V came to 7 bases and at J to 14 bases, leaving 7 bases not matched to a gene. In DNA, the CDR3 is TGCAGCGGGGGAGCGGGAGTCGAGTTCTTC. This translates into CSGGAGVEFF.

This clone was counted a few times. The V and J genes are TRBV7-9 and TRBJ1-2; tentative D call: TRBD1 (6 bases). The CDR3 has 17 amino acids. Trimming took 1 base from V and 6 from J, leaving 21 bases between them. Germline lookup yields CDR1 SEHNR and CDR2 FQNEAQ (reference sequence). Written as DNA, the CDR3 is TGTGCCAGCAGCTTAGGGCAGGGGAGAACTATGGGGGATGGCTACACCTTC. It codes for CASSLGQGRTMGDGYTF.

This sequence joins TRBV29-1 and TRBJ2-1; 11 nucleotides agree with TRBD1. The V gene end was trimmed by 6 bases and the J gene end by 8 bases; junction bases not matched to a gene: 6. The CDR3 has 13 amino acids. Germline-derived CDR1 and CDR2 are SQVTM and ANQGSEA. CDR3 sequence reads: CSVRDRGWDEQFF. The CDR3 nucleotides are TGCAGCGTCCGGGACAGGGGGTGGGATGAGCAGTTCTTC.

This sequence joins TRBV18 and TRBJ1-6, with TRBD1 matching over 7 bases. Germline CDR1 KGHSH, CDR2 LQKENI. The CDR3 length is 14 residues. Trimming took 6 bases from V and 7 from J; bases not matched to a gene: 6. This chain's CDR3 is CASSRDSLNSPLHF. CDR3 nucleotides: TGTGCCAGCTCGCGGGACAGTTTAAATTCACCCCTCCACTTT.

V is TRBV4-2 and J is TRBJ1-4; D not certain. Per germline, CDR1 LGHNA and CDR2 YNFKEQ. This CDR3 spans 15 amino acids. Trimming took off 4 bases at V and 2 bases at J, with 11 bases between the two ends. Here the CDR3 reads CASSPATGTNEKLFF. The CDR3 bases are TGTGCCAGCAGCCCTGCCACCGGGACTAATGAAAAACTGTTTTTT.

V and J are TRBV3-1 (or the pseudogene TRBV3-2) and TRBJ1-1; 7 bases line up with TRBD1. Germline V gene data show CDR1 as LGHDT and CDR2 as YNNKEL (reference sequence). This CDR3 contains 14 residues. V lost 4 bases and J lost 5; bases outside the gene matches: 7. This chain's CDR3 is CASSPLTGWTEAFF. The CDR3 region has the DNA TGTGCCAGCAGCCCCTTGACAGGGTGGACTGAAGCTTTCTTT.

The chain links TRBV19 to TRBJ1-5, with D hard to call. CDR3 size: 15 residues. Deletions cut 4 bases from V and 0 bases from J, with 10 bases between. Germline CDR1 LNHDA, CDR2 SQIVND (reference sequence). Here the CDR3 reads CASSTTDHSNQPQHF. For the CDR3, the DNA is TGTGCCAGTAGTACCACAGATCATAGCAATCAGCCCCAGCATTTT.

The gene calls are TRBV7-8 and TRBJ2-7, with 7 bases matching TRBD1. Germline-derived CDR1 and CDR2 are SGHVS and FQNEAQ. The CDR3 is 16 amino acids. Unmatched junction bases numbered 10, after V lost 3 bases and J lost 2 bases. CDR3 region: CASSLGSGTVPYEQYF. Written as DNA, the CDR3 is TGTGCCAGCAGCTTGGGATCCGGGACAGTACCCTACGAGCAGTACTTC.

This rearrangement joins TRBV14 to TRBJ1-1; 9 positions agree with TRBD1. CDR3 length equals 16 residues. Germline trimming cut 5 bases from V and 4 bases from J; bases unmatched to any gene: 11. CDR1 is SGHDN, CDR2 FVKESK, per germline. Written as DNA, the CDR3 is TGTGCCAGCAGCGCTTACGAGGGACAGGGAGGCACTGAAGCTTTCTTT. Its translation: CASSAYEGQGGTEAFF.

This clone was seen only once. The chain links TRBV27 to TRBJ2-3; unclear D gene. Trimming stripped 5 bases from V and 0 bases from J, with 15 bases between. The CDR3 totals 16 residues. CDR1 MNHEY and CDR2 SMNVEV come from the germline V gene (reference sequence). CDR3 in amino acids: CASSPLRQTSTDTQYF. The DNA for the CDR3 is TGTGCCAGCAGTCCCTTGCGGCAGACTAGCACAGATACGCAGTATTTT.

The CDR3: CATSRPKRTGGLNTEAFF. In DNA, the CDR3 is TGTGCCACCAGCAGACCAAAGAGGACAGGGGGCCTGAACACTGAAGCTTTCTTT. The V and J genes are TRBV15 and TRBJ1-1, with TRBD1 identical over 11 bases. The ends lost 2 bases at V and 0 bases at J; junction bases unmatched: 8. The CDR3 covers 18 residues. Germline loops: CDR1 LNHNV, CDR2 YYDKDF (reference sequence).

The rearrangement links TRBV7-6 to TRBJ1-4; TRBD1 is a possible D gene (6 bases). The ends were cut back, 3 bases at V and 6 bases at J, with 17 bases in the middle. Germline V gene sequence: CDR1 SGHVS, CDR2 FNYEAQ. This CDR3 region has 16 residues. The CDR3 sequence is CASSLGPGASDEKLFF. CDR3 DNA sequence: TGTGCCAGCAGCTTGGGACCAGGGGCGAGCGATGAAAAACTGTTTTTT.

The chain combines TRBV10-3 with TRBJ2-1; TRBD1 matches at 7 bases. Germline CDR1 ENHRY, CDR2 SYGVKD. V was clipped by 6 bases and J by 3 bases; unmatched bases: 5. The CDR3 sequence is 14 residues long. CDR3: CAISRQGSYNEQFF. The CDR3 DNA reads as TGTGCCATCAGCCGACAGGGAAGCTACAATGAGCAGTTCTTC.

CDR3 amino acids: CASSLTQGGISSYEQYF. For the CDR3, the DNA is TGTGCCAGCAGCCTTACCCAAGGAGGGATTAGCTCCTACGAGCAGTACTTC. The chain recombines TRBV11-2 with TRBJ2-7; TRBD2 is a possible D gene (6 bases). V was clipped by 5 bases and J by 0 bases, with 20 bases between them. This CDR3 spans 17 amino acids. Germline V CDR1 and CDR2: SGHAT, FQNNGV.

The V call is TRBV6-6, the J call TRBJ1-5; 7 nucleotides line up with TRBD1. CDR1 and CDR2 (germline): MNHNY, SVGAGI (reference sequence). This CDR3 region has 15 residues. The junction had 6 bases not matched to a gene; V was cut back by 4 bases and J by 3 bases. The chain's CDR3 is CASSSHRGNNQPQHF. For the CDR3, the DNA is TGTGCCAGCAGTTCACACAGGGGAAACAATCAGCCCCAGCATTTT.

The chain is built from TRBV27 and TRBJ2-7; the D gene is possibly TRBD1 (6 bases). The germline V gene encodes CDR1 MNHEY and CDR2 SMNVEV (reference sequence). The CDR3 is 14 residues long. V lost 6 bases, J lost 4 bases, and 16 bases lay in between. CDR3 sequence (DNA): TGTGCCAGCAGCCAAACAGGGTCCGGGTACGAGCAGTACTTC. Protein sequence: CASSQTGSGYEQYF.

This rearrangement joins TRBV7-9 to TRBJ2-3; D unresolved. The germline CDR1 and CDR2 sequences are SEHNR and FQNEAQ (reference sequence). The CDR3 contains 15 residues. V was cut by 7 bases and J by 0 bases, with 14 bases left in between. This chain's CDR3 is CASNDPQASTDTQYF. DNA of the CDR3: TGTGCCAGCAACGACCCCCAGGCTAGCACAGATACGCAGTATTTT.

This clone has a single count. The rearrangement uses TRBV19 and TRBJ2-7; D is undetermined. The CDR3 spans 15 residues. The germline gives CDR1 LNHDA, CDR2 SQIVND (reference sequence). Trimming stripped 3 bases from V and 0 bases from J, with 12 bases between. Here the CDR3 reads CASSIRRSNSYEQYF. CDR3 nucleotides: TGTGCCAGTAGTATTCGGCGGAGCAACTCCTACGAGCAGTACTTC.

The chain is built from TRBV5-4 and TRBJ2-7, with 7 bases aligning to TRBD2. This CDR3 has 15 amino acids. In germline, CDR1 is SGHNT, CDR2 YYREEE (reference sequence). The V and J ends lost 0 bases and 2 bases, in that order; junction bases with no gene match: 5. The CDR3 DNA follows: TGTGCCAGCAGCTTGGGATCGGGAGGCACCTACGAGCAGTACTTC. This sequence encodes CASSLGSGGTYEQYF.

This rearrangement joins TRBV19 to TRBJ2-1, with 15 bases identical to TRBD2. There are 17 residues in the CDR3. V shed 6 bases and J 7 bases; nucleotides not matched to a gene: 10. CDR1 and CDR2 from the germline V gene are LNHDA and SQIVND (reference sequence). The CDR3 spells CASRGWTSGRVGNEQFF. The CDR3 DNA reads TGTGCCAGTAGGGGGTGGACTAGCGGGAGGGTGGGAAATGAGCAGTTCTTC.

This clone was observed once. The chain links TRBV4-1 to TRBJ1-5; the D gene is possibly TRBD1 (6 bases). Trimming took 4 bases from V and 2 from J, leaving 15 bases between them. The CDR3 is 16 amino acids. Germline V gene data show CDR1 as MGHRA and CDR2 as YSYEKL. The CDR3 region is CASSPSQGLGNQPQHF. The CDR3 DNA reads TGCGCCAGCAGCCCCTCACAGGGCCTTGGCAATCAGCCCCAGCATTTT.

The CDR3 DNA sequence: TGTGCCAGCAGCCTCTTGACAAGACCAAACAATGAGCAGTTCTTC. Protein sequence: CASSLLTRPNNEQFF. The chain joins TRBV14 to TRBJ2-1; D is unresolved. Per the germline V gene, CDR1 is SGHDN and CDR2 is FVKESK. V was trimmed by 4 bases and J by 5 bases, leaving 15 bases between them. The CDR3 has 15 amino acids.

CDR3 DNA sequence: TGTGCCAGCAGTTGGGGGGGGGATCAGCCCCAGCATTTT. Protein sequence: CASSWGGDQPQHF. V and J are TRBV27 and TRBJ1-5; perhaps TRBD1 as D (5 bases). Per germline, CDR1 MNHEY and CDR2 SMNVEV (reference sequence). V lost 4 bases and J 5 bases, leaving 9 bases between the germline ends. The CDR3 consists of 13 residues.

The V gene is TRBV10-3, the J gene TRBJ2-3; 7 bases are shared with TRBD2. CDR1 and CDR2 (germline): ENHRY, SYGVKD. CDR3 size: 14 residues. J was trimmed by 0 bases and V by 6 bases; bases with no gene match: 3. CDR3: CAISSGASTDTQYF. The DNA of the CDR3 is TGTGCCATCAGCAGCGGGGCAAGCACAGATACGCAGTATTTT.

The rearrangement uses TRBV5-1 and TRBJ2-1; D might be TRBD2 (6 bases). This CDR3 spans 15 amino acids. Trimming left V 0 bases short and J 3 bases short, with 10 bases between. Germline CDR1 and CDR2: SGHRS and YFSETQ. CDR3 loop: CASSLEGRLYNEQFF. For the CDR3, the DNA is TGCGCCAGCAGCTTGGAGGGGAGGCTCTACAATGAGCAGTTCTTC. Together with reference TRBV5-1 and TRBJ2-1, the CDR3 gives the full variable domain: KAGVTQTPRYLIKTRGQQVTLSCSPISGHRSVSWYQQTPGQGLQFLFEYFSETQRNKGNFPGRFSGRQFSNSRSEMNVSTLELGDSALYLCASSLEGRLYNEQFFGPGTRLTVL.

This chain connects TRBV5-4 to TRBJ1-2; D might be TRBD1 (5 bases). V was clipped by 1 base and J by 6 bases, with 10 bases between them. Germline V gene sequence: CDR1 SGHNT, CDR2 YYREEE (reference sequence). The CDR3 runs 13 residues. CDR3 region: CASSLLRTHGYTF. DNA for the CDR3: TGTGCCAGCAGCTTGCTACGGACACATGGCTACACCTTC.

V and J are TRBV9 and TRBJ2-5, with TRBD2 matching 14 bases. Germline V gene sequence: CDR1 SGDLS, CDR2 YYNGEE. Losses at the gene ends were 2 bases for V and 5 bases for J; bases not matched to a gene: 11. The CDR3 totals 18 residues. The CDR3 region is CASSVGLAGAAGWETQYF. The CDR3 nucleotides read TGTGCCAGCAGCGTGGGACTAGCGGGAGCCGCCGGGTGGGAGACCCAGTACTTC.

The chain joins TRBV19 to TRBJ1-1; tentative D call: TRBD1 (5 bases). The CDR3 is 13 residues long. V lost 4 bases to trimming and J lost 1 base, with 7 bases between them. Germline V gene lookup returns CDR1 LNHDA and CDR2 SQIVND (reference sequence). The CDR3 DNA sequence: TGTGCCAGTAGTAGACAGAGGAACACTGAAGCTTTCTTT. Protein product: CASSRQRNTEAFF.